Each of the 6 T cell receptor beta chains below was sequenced from the same sample in a study of T cell repertoires in cytomegalovirus infection. Their antigen targets remain unknown. TCRdb re-called the reads through MiXCR, storing one row per CDR3 protein. The sample lists some 920,000 distinct CDR3 sequences, 30% to 40% occurring once. The source was cultured CD8+ T cells from PBMCs, collected from culture after CMV antigen stimulation. Every receptor here comes from a human donor in good health (CMV status not recorded). Some clones in this sample may be carry-over from other donors' samples.

This clonotype was seen many times. This chain links TRBV4-3 with TRBJ2-2; D is ambiguous. Germline V gene data show CDR1 as LGHNA and CDR2 as YSLEER. The CDR3 contains 15 residues. V lost 0 bases and J lost 1, with 6 bases in between. The CDR3 here is CASSQDLGNTGELFF. The CDR3 bases are TGCGCCAGCAGCCAAGATCTAGGGAACACCGGGGAGCTGTTTTTT.

A few counts support this clonotype. The chain is built from TRBV6-5 and TRBJ2-2; 9 nucleotides align to TRBD1. J lost 4 bases, V lost 0 bases, and 6 bases had no gene match. This CDR3 is built from 17 residues. CDR1 is MNHEY, CDR2 SVGAGI, per germline. In nucleotides, the CDR3 is TGTGCCAGCAGTTACTCGCCACGGGACAGGGTCACCGGGGAGCTGTTTTTT. Protein product: CASSYSPRDRVTGELFF.

V and J are TRBV27 and TRBJ2-7; 7 positions agree with TRBD1. This CDR3 has 13 residues. V lost 6 bases, J lost 3 bases, and 5 bases stayed unmatched. Germline V lookup: CDR1 MNHEY, CDR2 SMNVEV (reference sequence). In nucleotides, the CDR3 is TGTGCCAGCAGACTAGACAGGGACTACGAGCAGTACTTC. Translating it yields CASRLDRDYEQYF.

V usage is TRBV5-6 and J usage is TRBJ2-2; 10 bases align to TRBD2. V was pared by 0 bases and J by 7 bases, with 6 bases of the junction left unmatched. This CDR3 comprises 16 residues. Germline loops: CDR1 SGHDT, CDR2 YYEEEE. CDR3 sequence (DNA): TGTGCCAGCAGCTTGGGAAGCGGGGGGGCCTTCGGGGAGCTGTTTTTT. Its translation: CASSLGSGGAFGELFF.

The chain combines TRBV6-1 with TRBJ2-1; maybe TRBD2 (5 bases). Germline V CDR1 and CDR2: MNHNS, SASEGT. V was pared by 6 bases and J by 3 bases, with 18 bases between. This CDR3 comprises 16 residues. The chain's CDR3 is CASRPWRVGNYNEQFF. The CDR3 DNA reads as TGTGCCAGCAGACCCTGGCGGGTTGGAAACTACAATGAGCAGTTCTTC.

This clonotype was observed a few times. This rearrangement joins TRBV7-6 to TRBJ2-7, with 9 bases matching TRBD1. Germline trimming cut 5 bases from V and 3 bases from J; bases unmatched to any gene: 8. Germline CDR1 reads SGHVS; CDR2 reads FNYEAQ. The CDR3 is 15 amino acids. CDR3 nucleotide sequence: TGTGCCAGCAGCCCGAGGACAGGGGACGTCTACGAGCAGTACTTC. Amino acid sequence: CASSPRTGDVYEQYF.